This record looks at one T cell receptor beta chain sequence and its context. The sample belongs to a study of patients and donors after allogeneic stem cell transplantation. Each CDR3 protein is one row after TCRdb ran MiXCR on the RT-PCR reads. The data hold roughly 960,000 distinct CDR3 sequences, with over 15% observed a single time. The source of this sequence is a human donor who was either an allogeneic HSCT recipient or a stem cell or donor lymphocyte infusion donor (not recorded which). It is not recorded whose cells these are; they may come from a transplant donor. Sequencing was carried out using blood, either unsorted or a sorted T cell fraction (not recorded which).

The CDR3 spells CASSQYRSYEQYF. The DNA of the CDR3 is TGTGCCAGCAGCCAATACAGGAGCTACGAGCAGTACTTC. The V gene is TRBV3-1, the J gene TRBJ2-7, with D perhaps matching TRBD1 (5 bases). The V and J ends lost 2 bases and 3 bases respectively, with 8 bases between them. CDR1 is LGHDT, CDR2 YNNKEL, per germline (reference sequence). This CDR3 comprises 13 residues.